Shown below are 2 T cell receptor beta chains from a single sample sequenced in a study of blood T cell repertoires in COVID-19. The data were produced by immunoSEQ multiplex PCR, yet TCRdb's version contains in-frame clones alone and is incomplete. The repertoire holds 20,000 to 30,000 clones, approximately 66% seen once, with approximately 6.8% in the top ten. Input material: peripheral blood. The receptors shown here come from a man in his 60s with active or convalescent COVID-19.

This clone was recorded only once. The chain employs TRBV19 and TRBJ2-5; 12 bases map to TRBD2. V was pared by 4 bases and J by 5 bases, with 5 bases of the junction left unmatched. The length of the CDR3 is 15 residues. The germline gives CDR1 LNHDA, CDR2 SQIVND (reference sequence). This CDR3 is CASSTGLAGTETQYF. DNA for the CDR3: TGTGCCAGTAGTACCGGACTAGCGGGGACGGAGACCCAGTACTTC.

V usage is TRBV27 and J usage is TRBJ1-1; no firm D call. Trimming took 3 bases from V and 1 from J, leaving 6 bases between them. The CDR3 is made up of 13 amino acids. The V gene's germline CDR1 is MNHEY and CDR2 SMNVEV (reference sequence). The CDR3 loop is CASSLWQNTEAFF. CDR3 nucleotide sequence: TGTGCCAGCAGTTTGTGGCAGAACACTGAAGCTTTCTTT.